Listed below are T cell receptor beta chains from one sample, sequenced in a study of cytomegalovirus exposure and HLA in healthy donors. Sequencing was performed with immunoSEQ multiplex PCR; in TCRdb, only in-frame clones are kept and a portion is missing. The sample lists fewer than 150,000 clones; 60% to 80% were seen once. The sample taken for sequencing was PBMCs. The source is a woman aged 30 to 39 in good health and CMV-seronegative. CDR3s include the opening cysteine and the closing phenylalanine or tryptophan. D genes are given only for firm matches. Rows give clone size only sometimes, using once, few, many, or a class for an expanded clone.

TRBJ1-2 | TRBV6-1 | NA | TRBD1 | TGTGCCAGCAGTGAACCCCGGACAGGGGGAGATGGCTACACCTTC | CASSEPRTGGDGYTF
TRBJ1-1 | TRBV7-9 | NA | TRBD1 | TGTGCCAGCAGCTTATTGGACAGGAATACTGAAGCTTTCTTT | CASSLLDRNTEAFF
TRBJ2-5 | TRBV28 | NA | NA | TGTGCCAGCAGCCCTCGAATGTTAGCGGCAGCCGCGTTTCAAGAGACCCAGTACTTC | CASSPRMLAAAAFQETQYF
TRBJ1-1 | TRBV28 | NA | NA | TGTGCCAGCAAACTCTTCCTAGACTCTACTGAAGCTTTCTTT | CASKLFLDSTEAFF
TRBJ2-7 | TRBV9 | NA | TRBD1 | TGTGCCAAGCAGGGAAGGGACAGGGGTCCTCCCTTCTACGAGCAGTACTTC | CAKQGRDRGPPFYEQYF
TRBJ2-1 | TRBV7-3 | NA | TRBD2 | TGTGCCAGCAGCTTCAGCGGGGGCCCCTACAATGAGCAGTTCTTC | CASSFSGGPYNEQFF
TRBJ2-3 | TRBV28 | NA | NA | TGTGCCAGCAGTTTAACCGGAGTGGTTAGCACAGATACGCAGTATTTT | CASSLTGVVSTDTQYF
TRBJ1-1 | TRBV10-1 | NA | TRBD1 | TGCGCCAGCAGTGAGTATAGACAGGGAGGCGAGGCTTTCTTT | CASSEYRQGGEAFF
TRBJ1-2 | TRBV28 | NA | TRBD1 | TGTGCCAGCAGTTCCGGACAGGATATCTATGGCTACACCTTC | CASSSGQDIYGYTF
TRBJ2-7 | TRBV18 | NA | NA | TGTGCCAGCTCACCGGACGGGACCTACGAGCAGTACTTC | CASSPDGTYEQYF
TRBJ1-4 | TRBV7-9 | few | NA | TGTGCCAGCAGCCCCGGGTCGGAGGAAAAACTGTTTTTT | CASSPGSEEKLFF
TRBJ2-5 | TRBV6-5 | few | NA | TGTGCCAGCAGTTACTCGACAATCGCGACCCAGTACTTC | CASSYSTIATQYF
TRBJ1-1 | TRBV6-5 | once | NA | TGTGCCAGCAGCCGGACAGCTTCGAGCACTGAAGCTTTCTTT | CASSRTASSTEAFF
TRBJ2-3 | TRBV9 | NA | NA | TGTGCCAGCAGCGTAGGAATCCAGGGTGCAGATACGCAGTATTTT | CASSVGIQGADTQYF
TRBJ2-7 | TRBV28 | NA | TRBD2 | TGTGCCAGCAGTTCCCGTGGCGGGAGCTCCTACGAGCAGTACTTC | CASSSRGGSSYEQYF
TRBJ1-2 | TRBV14 | once | TRBD1 | TGTGCCAGCAGCCAACTGGGGACAGGGTTGTATGGCTACACCTTC | CASSQLGTGLYGYTF
TRBJ2-1 | TRBV11-2 | NA | NA | TGTGCCAGCAGCTTAGATATGAGGGCCTACAATGAGCAGTTCTTC | CASSLDMRAYNEQFF
TRBJ2-3 | TRBV2 | NA | NA | TGTGCCAGCAGTTCCCCCCGGGACACTAGAAGCACAGATACGCAGTATTTT | CASSSPRDTRSTDTQYF
TRBJ2-3 | TRBV19 | few | TRBD2 | TGTGCCAGTAGTCGTGGGGGAGGGTCAGATACGCAGTATTTT | CASSRGGGSDTQYF
TRBJ2-2 | TRBV29-1 | few | TRBD1 | TGCAGCGTTGCGGGACAGGACGGGATCGGGGAGCTGTTTTTT | CSVAGQDGIGELFF
TRBJ1-1 | TRBV19 | NA | TRBD1 | TGTGCCAGTAGTATAAAACAGGGGGCCAGGGGACATGAAGCTTTCTTT | CASSIKQGARGHEAFF
TRBJ2-3 | TRBV7-9 | NA | TRBD2 | TGTGCCAGCAGCTTAACTAGCGGGGGGGCAGATACGCAGTATTTT | CASSLTSGGADTQYF
TRBJ1-6 | TRBV11-2 | NA | NA | TGTGCCAGCAGCTTACTCCGTCGGGATTCACCCCTCCACTTT | CASSLLRRDSPLHF
TRBJ2-1 | TRBV6-1 | few | NA | TGTGCCAGCAGTGAAAGAGGGATGGATCACAATGAGCAGTTCTTC | CASSERGMDHNEQFF
TRBJ1-1 | TRBV30 | few | TRBD1 | TGTGCCTGGAGTGATCAGACAGGGTCGACGGGAGCTTTCTTT | CAWSDQTGSTGAFF
TRBJ1-1 | TRBV19 | NA | TRBD1 | TGTGCCAGTAGTGGGGACAGGGGGCCGAACACTGAAGCTTTCTTT | CASSGDRGPNTEAFF
TRBJ2-1 | TRBV5-1 | NA | TRBD1 | TGCGCCAGCAGCTTAACGGGACAGGAGGATGAGCAGTTCTTC | CASSLTGQEDEQFF
TRBJ1-2 | TRBV5-1 | NA | TRBD1 | TGCGCCAGCAGCTTGACAGGGGGCGCTCCTGGTGGCTACACCTTC | CASSLTGGAPGGYTF
TRBJ1-4 | TRBV7-8 | NA | NA | TGTGCCAGCAGCCTCCGGGACTTCGGAGAAAAACTGTTTTTT | CASSLRDFGEKLFF
TRBJ1-1 | TRBV2 | once | NA | TGTGCCAGGTCTTCAGGGCTGCTTCCCGCTTTCTTT | CARSSGLLPAFF
TRBJ1-4 | TRBV5-1 | NA | NA | TGCGCCAGCAGCTGGACAGTTGATGAAAAACTGTTTTTT | CASSWTVDEKLFF
TRBJ2-1 | TRBV5-6 | NA | TRBD2 | TGTGCCAGCAGCTCCCGACTAGCGGGAGTTCAATTTCTCTACAATGAGCAGTTCTTC | CASSSRLAGVQFLYNEQFF
TRBJ2-3 | TRBV9 | NA | TRBD1 | TGTGCCAGCAGCGTACGCGAGGGGGCGATCGCAGATACGCAGTATTTT | CASSVREGAIADTQYF
TRBJ2-1 | TRBV2 | NA | TRBD2 | TGTGCCAGCGGAGTTAGCGGGGGGTCCTACAATGAGCAGTTCTTC | CASGVSGGSYNEQFF
TRBJ2-1 | TRBV7-9 | NA | NA | TGTGCCAGCAGTCCTAGGGGACTGAGCTCCTACAATGAGCAGTTCTTC | CASSPRGLSSYNEQFF
TRBJ1-1 | TRBV5-4 | NA | NA | TGTGCCAGCAGCTACGACATTGTGAACACTGAAGCTTTCTTT | CASSYDIVNTEAFF
TRBJ2-5 | TRBV7-6 | NA | NA | TGTGCCAGCAGCCAGGGTGCCATCAGCCAAGAGACCCAGTACTTC | CASSQGAISQETQYF
TRBJ1-5 | TRBV5-5 | NA | TRBD1 | TGTGCCAGCAGCTTGACCTCCGGGACAGGTTATCAGCCCCAGCATTTT | CASSLTSGTGYQPQHF
TRBJ1-5 | TRBV6-6 | NA | TRBD1 | TGTGCCAGCAGTGACAGGGACCAGTATGAGCAGCCCCAGCATTTT | CASSDRDQYEQPQHF
TRBJ2-3 | TRBV13 | NA | NA | TGTGCCAGCAGCCCCCCCTCGGACTGGACCACAGATACGCAGTATTTT | CASSPPSDWTTDTQYF
TRBJ1-4 | TRBV7-9 | NA | NA | TGTGCCAGCAGCTTAGCCCCGACTAATGAAAAACTGTTTTTT | CASSLAPTNEKLFF
TRBJ1-4 | TRBV2 | NA | NA | TGTGCCAGCAGTGTCTACCGTGAAAAACTGTTTTTT | CASSVYREKLFF
TRBJ2-1 | TRBV4-1 | many | NA | TGCGCCAGCAGCCCCGACTCCGGCTCCAATGAGCAGTTCTTC | CASSPDSGSNEQFF
TRBJ2-1 | TRBV5-1 | NA | TRBD1 | TGCGCCAGCAGCTGGACCGGGACAGGGGGACGGGATGAGCAGTTCTTC | CASSWTGTGGRDEQFF
TRBJ2-7 | TRBV5-1 | NA | NA | TGCGCCAGCAGCTTGGTTCCAGGACAGAGCTACGAGCAGTACTTC | CASSLVPGQSYEQYF
TRBJ2-6 | TRBV5-1 | NA | NA | TGCGCCAGCAGCTTTGGGACAACTGGGGCCAACGTCCTGACTTTC | CASSFGTTGANVLTF
TRBJ2-7 | TRBV7-9 | NA | NA | TGTGCCAGCAGCTTAGTCAGTCACGAGCAGTACTTC | CASSLVSHEQYF
TRBJ2-7 | TRBV6-6 | NA | NA | TGTGCCAGCAGTTACGGGAGGAGCTCCTACGAGCAGTACTTC | CASSYGRSSYEQYF